The 20 T cell receptor beta chains presented below share a single source sample, sequenced in a study of blood T cell repertoires in COVID-19. Repertoires were generated with immunoSEQ multiplex PCR, while TCRdb's copy carries only in-frame clones and drops some. This table has about 150,000 clones, around 85% appearing once. The sample was peripheral blood. The receptors here all came from a man aged 55 to 70 with COVID-19, enrolled during active disease.

This chain joins TRBV7-9 and TRBJ1-2, with 9 bases matching TRBD1. This CDR3 region has 13 residues. The V gene end was trimmed by 5 bases and the J gene end by 7 bases; junction bases not matched to a gene: 5. Germline assignment: CDR1 SEHNR and CDR2 FQNEAQ (reference sequence). The CDR3 coding sequence is TGTGCCAGCAGCCTCGACAGGGGGGGTGGCTACACCTTC. Translated, it gives CASSLDRGGGYTF. The entire variable domain, with the rest obtained from reference TRBV7-9 and TRBJ1-2, is as follows: DTGVSQNPRHKITKRGQNVTFRCDPISEHNRLYWYRQTLGQGPEFLTYFQNEAQLEKSRLLSDRFSAERPKGSFSTLEIQRTEQGDSAMYLCASSLDRGGGYTFGSGTRLTVV.

This chain links TRBV19 with TRBJ1-5, with D perhaps TRBD1 (5 bases). This CDR3 has 15 amino acids. Trimming stripped 3 bases from V and 4 bases from J, with 13 bases between. Germline CDR1 reads LNHDA; CDR2 reads SQIVND (reference sequence). Here the CDR3 DNA reads TGTGCCAGTAGTATCACCCAGGGTAGTAATCAGCCCCAGCATTTT. Its protein is CASSITQGSNQPQHF.

The CDR3 bases are TGTGCCAGCAGCTTCCGGGGGTTGCCTAATGAAAAACTGTTTTTT. This sequence encodes CASSFRGLPNEKLFF. This chain joins TRBV11-3 and TRBJ1-4, with D possibly matching TRBD1 (5 bases). This CDR3 has 15 amino acids. Germline V gene lookup returns CDR1 SGHNT and CDR2 YENEEA. V gave up 3 bases and J gave up 3 bases, with 11 bases separating them.

The rearrangement links TRBV5-6 to TRBJ2-5, with a tentative D call TRBD2 (7 bases). V lost 6 bases, J lost 7 bases, and 19 bases lay in between. CDR3 length equals 14 residues. Germline values: CDR1 SGHDT, CDR2 YYEEEE. The CDR3 DNA reads as TGTGCCAGCAACCCTTGGGGGGGCCGGCGGACCCAGTACTTC. It specifies CASNPWGGRRTQYF.

In its sample, this clone was seen once. This chain links TRBV6-2 or TRBV6-3 with TRBJ1-1; D remains unclear. The CDR3 has 15 amino acids. The V end was cut by 3 bases, the J end by 2 bases, with 13 bases between. Germline V lookup: CDR1 MNHEY, CDR2 SVGEGT. The CDR3, as DNA: TGTGCCAGCAGTTATTTTCCCAGCGTAAACACTGAAGCTTTCTTT. The encoded protein is CASSYFPSVNTEAFF.

The chain recombines TRBV6-6 with TRBJ1-2; D ambiguous. This CDR3 has 14 amino acids. The germline V gene has CDR1 MNHNY and CDR2 SVGAGI (reference sequence). V was trimmed by 2 bases and J by 2 bases, leaving 9 bases between them. The CDR3 DNA reads as TGTGCCAGCAGTTACCGCGGCTGGAACTATGGCTACACCTTC. This encodes CASSYRGWNYGYTF.

The V gene is TRBV28, the J gene TRBJ2-7, with D tentatively TRBD1 (6 bases). Trimming left V 7 bases short and J 7 bases short, with 17 bases between. The CDR3 is 13 amino acids. Germline V gives CDR1 MDHEN, CDR2 SYDVKM. The CDR3 nucleotides are TGTGCCAGCATAAGGGGCAGGGGATGGGAGCAGTACTTC. The encoded protein is CASIRGRGWEQYF.

The chain joins TRBV29-1 to TRBJ2-1; D perhaps matches TRBD1 (6 bases). The CDR3 spans 11 residues. Germline CDR1 and CDR2: SQVTM and ANQGSEA. The V gene lost 7 bases and the J gene lost 6 bases, with 10 bases spanning the gap. CDR3 in amino acids: CSGGQLNEQFF. Written as DNA, the CDR3 is TGCAGCGGAGGACAGCTCAATGAGCAGTTCTTC.

CDR3: CASSIDPGVGQPQHF. DNA of the CDR3: TGTGCCAGTAGTATAGATCCGGGAGTTGGTCAGCCCCAGCATTTT. The V call is TRBV19, the J call TRBJ1-5, with unresolved D. Deletions cut 0 bases from V and 6 bases from J, with 12 bases between. Germline V gives CDR1 LNHDA, CDR2 SQIVND (reference sequence). The CDR3 totals 15 residues.

This chain uses TRBV19 with TRBJ2-3, with 9 bases aligning to TRBD2. CDR3 length: 15 residues. Germline trimming cut 4 bases from V and 8 bases from J; bases unmatched to any gene: 10. Per germline, CDR1 LNHDA and CDR2 SQIVND (reference sequence). CDR3 nucleotides: TGTGCCAGTAGTACGCCGGGACTAGCTAGCCGTACGCAGTATTTT. This translates into CASSTPGLASRTQYF.

The CDR3 DNA follows: TGTGCCAGTAGGGGGGACAAAACTTACGAGCAGTACTTC. Translation: CASRGDKTYEQYF. V is TRBV19 and J is TRBJ2-7; tentatively, D is TRBD1 (6 bases). Trimming took off 6 bases at V and 4 bases at J, with 13 bases between the two ends. Per the germline V gene, CDR1 is LNHDA and CDR2 is SQIVND (reference sequence). This CDR3 region has 13 residues.

This clone has only a few counts. This chain uses TRBV11-2 with TRBJ2-7; 7 bases fit TRBD2. CDR3 length equals 16 residues. The ends lost 1 base at V and 4 bases at J; junction bases unmatched: 10. Germline V gene data show CDR1 as SGHAT and CDR2 as FQNNGV. The CDR3 protein is CASSLVGRDYSYEQYF. The DNA for the CDR3 is TGTGCCAGCAGCTTAGTGGGGAGGGACTATTCTTACGAGCAGTACTTC. The variable domain in full, completed from reference TRBV11-2 and TRBJ2-7, reads EAGVAQSPRYKIIEKRQSVAFWCNPISGHATLYWYQQILGQGPKLLIQFQNNGVVDDSQLPKDRFSAERLKGVDSTLKIQPAKLEDSAVYLCASSLVGRDYSYEQYFGPGTRLTVT.

The chain has TRBV27 and TRBJ2-7, with a tentative D call TRBD2 (5 bases). The CDR3 extends over 14 amino acids. Per the germline V gene, CDR1 is MNHEY and CDR2 is SMNVEV (reference sequence). V was pared by 4 bases and J by 5 bases, with 15 bases between. The CDR3, as DNA: TGTGCCAGCAGTTCCTACGGGTTGCGGGACGAGCAGTACTTC. This encodes CASSSYGLRDEQYF.

The gene calls are TRBV3-1 (or the pseudogene TRBV3-2) and TRBJ2-5, with TRBD2 matching 11 bases. Trimming at V came to 0 bases and at J to 5 bases, leaving 17 bases not matched to a gene. Per germline, CDR1 LGHDT and CDR2 YNNKEL (reference sequence). This CDR3 has 20 amino acids. Written as DNA, the CDR3 is TGTGCCAGCAGCCAAGAATGGGCGTCGGTAACTAGCGGGAGTGGGGAGACCCAGTACTTC. Translation gives CASSQEWASVTSGSGETQYF.

The chain carries TRBV24-1 and TRBJ1-2, with D hard to call. The V gene lost 4 bases and the J gene lost 4 bases, with 6 bases spanning the gap. The CDR3 has 12 residues. Looked up from germline, CDR1 is KGHDR and CDR2 is SFDVKD. This CDR3 is CATSDQSYGYTF. The DNA of the CDR3 is TGTGCCACCAGTGACCAGTCCTATGGCTACACCTTC.

This chain uses TRBV5-1 with TRBJ2-2; 8 bases agree with TRBD1. V gave up 6 bases and J gave up 5 bases; unmatched junction bases: 6. Germline lookup yields CDR1 SGHRS and CDR2 YFSETQ. The CDR3 is made up of 14 amino acids. The CDR3 DNA follows: TGCGCCAGCACAGGCGGGACAGGTACCGGGGAGCTGTTTTTT. Protein: CASTGGTGTGELFF.

This chain joins TRBV3-1 (or the pseudogene TRBV3-2) and TRBJ1-1; D is unclear. CDR1 is LGHDT, CDR2 YNNKEL, per germline (reference sequence). V was trimmed by 0 bases and J by 0 bases, leaving 11 bases between them. This CDR3 has 16 amino acids. CDR3 sequence reads: CASSQDRVTMNTEAFF. The CDR3 bases are TGTGCCAGCAGCCAAGACCGGGTTACGATGAACACTGAAGCTTTCTTT.

V is TRBV6-5 and J is TRBJ2-2, with D tentatively TRBD2 (6 bases). Germline lookup yields CDR1 MNHEY and CDR2 SVGAGI. V shed 11 bases and J shed 5 bases, with 9 bases lying between them. The CDR3 sequence is 11 residues long. The CDR3 here is CAGGRTGELFF. DNA for the CDR3: TGTGCCGGAGGGAGGACCGGGGAGCTGTTTTTT.

About this clone itself: The junction departs from germline at one end; a sequencing error may be responsible. The chain joins TRBV3-1 (or the pseudogene TRBV3-2) to TRBJ1-5; TRBD1 matches at 7 bases. CDR3 length equals 12 residues. CDR1 and CDR2 (germline): LGHDT, YNNKEL (reference sequence). The CDR3 bases are TGTGCCAGCAGCCAAGGGGGACAGCGCCAGCATTTT. Protein: CASSQGGQRQHF.

The chain is built from TRBV19 and TRBJ2-1, with TRBD1 matching over 7 bases. CDR3 length: 14 residues. The V gene end was trimmed by 6 bases and the J gene end by 4 bases; junction bases not matched to a gene: 6. Germline CDR1 LNHDA, CDR2 SQIVND (reference sequence). The CDR3 DNA reads as TGTGCCAGTAGCCACGGGACAGCATACAATGAGCAGTTCTTC. Its protein is CASSHGTAYNEQFF.